This paragraph covers one TCR beta chain sequence. What it binds is unknown. CDR1 and CDR2 from the germline V gene are SNHLY and FYNNEI. The CDR3 is made up of 11 amino acids. Between the trimmed V and J ends, which lost 10 bases and 3 bases, there was a span of 9 bases. This sample is drawn from a study of breast tumors, draining lymph nodes, adjacent tissues. Study-wide points: Compared with lymph nodes, tumors were less diverse; compared with nontumor tissue, more. Tumor and nontumor repertoires were significantly more similar in luminal-like than in basal-like breast cancer.

Axillary draining lymph nodes of breast cancer patients supplied the node samples. TCRdb itself ran the multiplex PCR reads through MiXCR, one entry per CDR3 protein. The repertoire has some 250,000 distinct CDR3 sequences, around 34% of them found once; the top ten carry under 4.5%. This TCR came from a female donor with breast cancer. Some clones in this sample may be carry-over from other donors' samples. The genes are TRBV2 and TRBJ2-5; D call uncertain. Sequencing input: axillary lymph node tissue. This chain's CDR3 is CATASEETQYF. CDR3 DNA sequence: TGTGCCACCGCTAGTGAAGAGACCCAGTACTTC.